These 14 T cell receptor beta chains were sequenced from one sample in a study of CD8 T cell repertoires and HIV-1 epitope variants. Their antigens remain unidentified. This table comes from immunoSEQ multiplex PCR, and its TCRdb copy is limited to in-frame clones, with some not included. The sample has 5,000 or so clones; 55% to 70% are singletons. Sequencing was carried out using cultured CD8+ T cells derived from PBMCs. The receptors come from a male donor with HIV.

The count of this clone is one. This chain uses TRBV7-9 with TRBJ2-1; D remains unclear. Germline CDR1 is SEHNR and CDR2 is FQNEAQ (reference sequence). This CDR3 has 10 residues. V gave up 4 bases and J gave up 5 bases, with 0 bases separating them. CDR3 DNA: TGTGCCAGCAGCTACAATGAGCAGTTCTTC. Amino acid sequence: CASSYNEQFF.

This chain links TRBV10-3 with TRBJ2-7, with 10 nucleotides matching TRBD1. CDR3 length: 17 residues. Per the germline V gene, CDR1 is ENHRY and CDR2 is SYGVKD. The trim removed 11 bases at V and 5 bases at J, leaving 21 bases unmatched. The CDR3 loop is CAHQEGGTGAPGDEQYF. The DNA of the CDR3 is TGTGCCCACCAGGAAGGAGGGACAGGGGCGCCGGGGGACGAGCAGTACTTC.

This clone was detected only a few times. The chain combines TRBV19 with TRBJ2-7, with D hard to call. V lost 6 bases to trimming and J lost 1 base, with 10 bases between them. CDR1 LNHDA and CDR2 SQIVND come from the germline V gene (reference sequence). The CDR3 is 13 residues long. The CDR3 DNA reads as TGTGCCAGTAGCGCCACGATGTCCTACGAGCAGTACTTC. This gives the protein CASSATMSYEQYF.

This clone has only a few counts. The CDR3 coding sequence is TGTGCCACTAGGACGGTGAATTCACCCCTCCACTTT. It encodes CATRTVNSPLHF. The chain links TRBV19 to TRBJ1-6; unclear D gene. From germline, CDR1 is LNHDA and CDR2 SQIVND (reference sequence). The CDR3 is 12 amino acids. Trimming left V 10 bases short and J 7 bases short, with 11 bases between.

The V and J genes are TRBV6-5 and TRBJ2-1; 11 bases align to TRBD2. The junction had 5 bases not matched to a gene; V was cut back by 7 bases and J by 3 bases. Per germline, CDR1 MNHEY and CDR2 SVGAGI. The CDR3 extends over 15 amino acids. The CDR3 reads CASNLLAGDYNEQFF. The CDR3 DNA reads TGTGCCAGCAACTTACTAGCGGGGGACTACAATGAGCAGTTCTTC.

Judged by abundance, this clone is large. The chain has TRBV7-9 and TRBJ1-5; D uncertain. The germline V and J ends were trimmed by 5 bases and 0 bases, with 8 bases remaining between them. The CDR3 consists of 14 residues. Germline V gives CDR1 SEHNR, CDR2 FQNEAQ (reference sequence). The DNA of the CDR3 is TGTGCCAGCAGCCCGAGCTATAGCAATCAGCCCCAGCATTTT. This sequence encodes CASSPSYSNQPQHF.

The chain has TRBV6-5 and TRBJ2-1, with 8 bases fitting TRBD1. Germline lookup yields CDR1 MNHEY and CDR2 SVGAGI. This CDR3 region has 15 residues. V lost 0 bases to trimming and J lost 3 bases; unmatched junction nucleotides: 1. The CDR3 bases are TGTGCCAGCAGTTACTCGACAGGGGTCTACAATGAGCAGTTCTTC. Amino acid sequence: CASSYSTGVYNEQFF.

This clone has just a few counts. The chain employs TRBV18 and TRBJ2-2; D unresolved. Trimming cost V 0 bases and J 4 bases, with 3 bases left between them. Germline values: CDR1 KGHSH, CDR2 LQKENI. This CDR3 has 13 residues. The CDR3 spells CASSPPGTGELFF. The CDR3 region has the DNA TGTGCCAGCTCACCACCGGGCACCGGGGAGCTGTTTTTT.

The chain uses TRBV5-4 and TRBJ2-5; the match to TRBD2 covers 11 bases. The J call may be wrong; the DNA end is better matched by TRBJ2-7. This CDR3 contains 16 residues. Germline CDR1 reads SGHNT; CDR2 reads YYREEE (reference sequence). CDR3 coding DNA: TGTGCCAGCAGTGTCTTAGCGGGGGGGCCGATCTACGAGCAGTACTTC. It specifies CASSVLAGGPIYEQYF.

A few counts support this clone. The rearrangement links TRBV5-4 to TRBJ2-7, with 7 bases matching TRBD1. Germline CDR1 SGHNT, CDR2 YYREEE (reference sequence). The V segment lost 3 bases and the J segment 4 bases; nucleotides outside the gene matches: 10. The CDR3 runs 15 residues. CDR3 in amino acids: CASSSWTGLMYEQYF. In nucleotides, the CDR3 is TGTGCCAGCAGCTCTTGGACAGGTCTCATGTACGAGCAGTACTTC.

This clone was picked up a small number of times. The chain uses TRBV19 and TRBJ2-5; 9 nucleotides match TRBD2. CDR3 size: 17 residues. The V gene's germline CDR1 is LNHDA and CDR2 SQIVND (reference sequence). After removal of 3 bases from V and 3 bases from J, the junction contained 11 bases not matched to a gene. In DNA form, the CDR3 reads TGTGCCAGTAGTATTCAGCTCGCGGGGGGGCTTGAAGAGACCCAGTACTTC. This sequence encodes CASSIQLAGGLEETQYF. Full variable domain (outside the CDR3, taken from reference TRBV19 and TRBJ2-5): DGGITQSPKYLFRKEGQNVTLSCEQNLNHDAMYWYRQDPGQGLRLIYYSQIVNDFQKGDIAEGYSVSREKKESFPLTVTSAQKNPTAFYLCASSIQLAGGLEETQYFGPGTRLLVL.

V gene TRBV9 combines with J gene TRBJ2-7; 10 bases agree with TRBD2. This CDR3 is built from 15 residues. Germline V CDR1 and CDR2: SGDLS, YYNGEE. V shed 1 base, J shed 7 bases, and the junction held 8 bases outside the gene matches. Here the CDR3 DNA reads TGTGCCAGCAGCGTATGGGCTAGCGGGAGCGGTGAGCAGTACTTC. Translating it yields CASSVWASGSGEQYF.

This chain connects TRBV2 to TRBJ1-1; D ambiguous. This CDR3 contains 18 residues. Trimming took off 6 bases at V and 1 base at J, with 24 bases between the two ends. From germline, CDR1 is SNHLY and CDR2 FYNNEI. CDR3 DNA sequence: TGTGCCAGCAGCCCCACTCCCGGGCCCCGGGTGGGGAACACTGAAGCTTTCTTT. Translation gives CASSPTPGPRVGNTEAFF.

V usage is TRBV5-6 and J usage is TRBJ2-7; D is perhaps TRBD2 (6 bases). V dropped 3 bases and J dropped 8 bases, with 12 bases sitting between them. Per the germline V gene, CDR1 is SGHDT and CDR2 is YYEEEE. CDR3 length: 12 residues. This CDR3 is CASSSGTPQQYF. Here the CDR3 DNA reads TGTGCCAGCAGCTCCGGGACTCCGCAGCAGTACTTC. Full variable domain (remainder filled in from reference TRBV5-6 and TRBJ2-7): DAGVTQSPTHLIKTRGQQVTLRCSPKSGHDTVSWYQQALGQGPQFIFQYYEEEERQRGNFPDRFSGHQFPNYSSELNVNALLLGDSALYLCASSSGTPQQYFGPGTRLTVT.